Listed here are 13 T cell receptor beta chains from one sample, sequenced in a study of beta chain features in type 1 diabetes. Expressed TCRB transcripts were sequenced after all isolated RNA was converted to cDNA. Sequencing used immunoSEQ multiplex PCR; TCRdb keeps in-frame clones, though not all of them. The repertoire holds roughly 370,000 clones, with approximately 14% as singletons. The sample was naive CD4+ T cells from blood. Receptors were obtained from a man younger than 40 in good health.

This clone was seen a handful of times. The rearrangement uses TRBV28 and TRBJ1-5; D is perhaps TRBD1 (6 bases). V was shortened by 7 bases and J by 7 bases, with 11 bases between the two germline ends. This CDR3 has 12 residues. Germline V gene data show CDR1 as MDHEN and CDR2 as SYDVKM. The CDR3: CASMGAGQPQHF. The CDR3 region has the DNA TGTGCCAGCATGGGGGCTGGGCAGCCCCAGCATTTT.

A few counts support this clone. Other DNA sequences in the same sample also yield this CDR3. The V and J genes are TRBV30 and TRBJ2-7; D gene ambiguous. This CDR3 comprises 11 residues. V lost 0 bases, J lost 4 bases, and 4 bases lay in between. Per germline, CDR1 GTSNPN and CDR2 SVGIG (reference sequence). The CDR3: CAWSVGYEQYV. The CDR3 DNA sequence: TGTGCCTGGAGTGTAGGGTACGAGCAGTACGTC.

This clone has ten or more counts. One end of the junction fails to match germline, which may point to a read error. DNA for the CDR3: TGTGCTAGCAGCTTAAATCCTAGCGGGAGCCACGAGCAGTTCTTC. Protein: CASSLNPSGSHEQFF. The chain carries TRBV7-7 and TRBJ2-1, with 10 bases matching TRBD2. Germline V gives CDR1 SSHAT, CDR2 FNYEAQ (reference sequence). The CDR3 extends over 15 amino acids.

This clone was counted only a few times. The gene calls are TRBV29-1 and TRBJ2-5, with 9 bases that match TRBD2. CDR3 length: 16 residues. V lost 4 bases, J lost 5 bases, and 14 bases stayed unmatched. Germline V CDR1 and CDR2: SQVTM, ANQGSEA. The CDR3 region is CSVVVRREGPRETQYF. DNA of the CDR3: TGCAGCGTTGTAGTGAGGCGGGAGGGCCCGAGGGAGACCCAGTACTTC.

This chain uses TRBV7-9 with TRBJ1-2; no reliable D call. CDR1 and CDR2 from the germline V gene are SEHNR and FQNEAQ (reference sequence). Trimming removed 4 bases from V and 4 bases from J, with 7 bases in between. The CDR3 consists of 12 residues. The CDR3 spells CASSSPGYGYTF. The CDR3 DNA reads as TGTGCCAGCAGCTCACCGGGCTATGGCTACACCTTC.

The chain couples TRBV29-1 to TRBJ2-1; a possible D gene is TRBD1 (5 bases). Germline CDR1 and CDR2: SQVTM and ANQGSEA. This CDR3 spans 15 amino acids. V was shortened by 3 bases and J by 11 bases, with 23 bases between the two germline ends. The CDR3 DNA sequence: TGCAGCGTTGATGCAGCCTCAGGGTCCGTAAAGAAGCAGTTCTTC. Its protein product is CSVDAASGSVKKQFF.

This clone appeared a few times. CDR3 nucleotide sequence: TGTGCCAGCAGACGATCGCCTTATAAGATGGATACGCAGTATTTT. Translation gives CASRRSPYKMDTQYF. The chain combines TRBV5-4 with TRBJ2-3; no definite D call. V lost 5 bases to trimming and J lost 6 bases, with 19 bases between them. The CDR3 spans 15 residues. Germline V gene sequence: CDR1 SGHNT, CDR2 YYREEE (reference sequence).

The chain is built from TRBV7-9 and TRBJ2-7; 9 bases align to TRBD2. Trimming at V came to 3 bases and at J to 6 bases, leaving 6 bases not matched to a gene. Per germline, CDR1 SEHNR and CDR2 FQNEAQ (reference sequence). There are 14 residues in the CDR3. CDR3 DNA: TGTGCCAGCAGCTTTCCGCGGGAGGGCGGCGAGCAGTACGTC. This encodes CASSFPREGGEQYV.

This rearrangement joins TRBV28 to TRBJ1-2; D is ambiguous. With 1 base removed from V and 0 bases from J, the gap between germline ends came to 9 bases. This CDR3 spans 15 amino acids. CDR1 and CDR2 (germline): MDHEN, SYDVKM. For the CDR3, the DNA is TGTGCCAGCAGTTTATACGCCAGAGCTAACTATGGCTACACCTTC. It translates to CASSLYARANYGYTF.

The chain has TRBV29-1 and TRBJ1-5, with 7 bases lining up with TRBD1. There are 15 residues in the CDR3. The V gene's germline CDR1 is SQVTM and CDR2 ANQGSEA. V shed 1 base and J 5 bases; nucleotides not matched to a gene: 8. Here the CDR3 DNA reads TGCAGCGTTGAAGGTTACAGGGGCTTGGATCAGCCCCAGCATTTT. Translated: CSVEGYRGLDQPQHF.

This chain uses TRBV7-9 with TRBJ1-1; 7 bases match TRBD1. This CDR3 contains 13 residues. The germline V gene encodes CDR1 SEHNR and CDR2 FQNEAQ (reference sequence). With V trimmed by 6 bases and J by 4 bases, 5 bases remained unmatched. CDR3 residues: CASSRTGVTEAFF. CDR3 in DNA: TGTGCCAGCAGTCGTACAGGGGTCACTGAAGCTTTCTTT.

This clone was detected a few times. The CDR3 DNA reads TGTGCCATCAGGAGTTCACGGGGCGACAACTACGAGCAGTACTTC. It codes for CAIRSSRGDNYEQYF. This sequence joins TRBV10-3 and TRBJ2-7, with D possibly being TRBD1 or TRBD2 (5 bases each). Germline CDR1 and CDR2: ENHRY and SYGVKD. This CDR3 is 15 amino acids long. The ends were cut back, 6 bases at V and 3 bases at J, with 18 bases in the middle.

This clone was recorded a few times. The chain employs TRBV30 and TRBJ1-2; a possible D gene is TRBD1 (6 bases). Germline V CDR1 and CDR2: GTSNPN, SVGIG (reference sequence). V was pared by 2 bases and J by 4 bases, with 11 bases between. The CDR3 covers 13 residues. In DNA form, the CDR3 reads TGTGCCTGGAGTAGGGGGACAACCTATGGCTACACCTTC. Translation: CAWSRGTTYGYTF. Full variable domain (missing parts from reference TRBV30 and TRBJ1-2): SQTIHQWPATLVQPVGSPLSLECTVEGTSNPNLYWYRQAAGRGLQLLFYSVGIGQISSEVPQNLSASRPQDRQFILSSKKLLLSDSGFYLCAWSRGTTYGYTFGSGTRLTVV.